This TCR beta chain was documented in a study of T cell responses to AZD1222 COVID-19 vaccine. Study results and caveats: Unmutated variant regions are reportedly targeted by nearly half of spike-specific TCRs.

The germline V and J ends were trimmed by 6 bases and 0 bases, with 12 bases remaining between them. CDR3 length equals 15 residues. Per the germline V gene, CDR1 is MDHEN and CDR2 is SYDVKM. The protocol was immunoSEQ multiplex PCR, while the TCRdb copy is restricted to in-frame clones and leaves out a portion. Of about 200,000 clones listed, over 85% are singletons. As concerns this clone: The antigen is not known.

The receptor comes from an adult who received the MenACWY meningococcal vaccine as a control. The rearrangement links TRBV28 to TRBJ1-5; D is possibly TRBD1 (5 bases). This specimen consisted of peripheral blood, obtained 28 days after the second dose of the MenACWY control vaccine. CDR3 loop: CASSPGHYSNQPQHF. In DNA form, the CDR3 reads TGTGCCAGCAGCCCTGGACACTATAGCAATCAGCCCCAGCATTTT.